Shown below are 27 T cell receptor beta chains from a single sample sequenced in a study of T cells in Graves' hyperthyroidism and ophthalmopathy. Amplified regions were TCR beta CDR3 sequences from RNA transcripts. The HTBI primer set served for first-round RT-PCR of the TCR CDR3. TCRdb recomputed calls from the multiplex PCR reads with MiXCR, one row per CDR3 protein. This table holds roughly 660,000 distinct CDR3 sequences, 15% to 20% found once. The specimen sequenced was blood. Receptors were obtained from a man aged 50 or older with Graves' hyperthyroidism.

This chain connects TRBV19 to TRBJ2-1, with unresolved D. V was clipped by 4 bases and J by 12 bases, with 16 bases between them. The CDR3 runs 13 residues. CDR1 and CDR2 (germline): LNHDA, SQIVND (reference sequence). CDR3 bases: TGTGCCAGTAGTACCCCCCCCGTAGATGGGCAGTTCTTC. Translation gives CASSTPPVDGQFF. The whole variable domain, remainder taken from reference TRBV19 and TRBJ2-1, is DGGITQSPKYLFRKEGQNVTLSCEQNLNHDAMYWYRQDPGQGLRLIYYSQIVNDFQKGDIAEGYSVSREKKESFPLTVTSAQKNPTAFYLCASSTPPVDGQFFGPGTRLTVL.

This clonotype was detected many times. The chain combines TRBV28 with TRBJ2-5, with 8 bases lining up with TRBD2. J lost 2 bases, V lost 2 bases, and 10 bases had no gene match. Germline V gene data show CDR1 as MDHEN and CDR2 as SYDVKM. The CDR3 extends over 17 amino acids. The CDR3 nucleotides read TGTGCCAGCAGTTTAAGTATTGTAGCGGGAACACAAGAGACCCAGTACTTC. It codes for CASSLSIVAGTQETQYF.

The gene calls are TRBV18 and TRBJ2-2; D unresolved. Germline V gene lookup returns CDR1 KGHSH and CDR2 LQKENI. CDR3 length equals 17 residues. V was pared by 1 base and J by 1 base, with 13 bases between. CDR3 DNA: TGTGCCAGCTCACCACTATCCGGCACCCGGAACACCGGGGAGCTGTTTTTT. It encodes CASSPLSGTRNTGELFF. The full variable domain, completed using reference TRBV18 and TRBJ2-2, is NAGVMQNPRHLVRRRGQEARLRCSPMKGHSHVYWYRQLPEEGLKFMVYLQKENIIDESGMPKERFSAEFPKEGPSILRIQQVVRGDSAAYFCASSPLSGTRNTGELFFGEGSRLTVL.

The sample holds many counts of this clonotype. This chain connects TRBV6-1 to TRBJ2-1; 11 positions agree with TRBD2. CDR1 is MNHNS and CDR2 is SASEGT in the germline V gene. The CDR3 spans 15 residues. Trimming at V came to 5 bases and at J to 9 bases, leaving 9 bases not matched to a gene. This CDR3 is CASSPGLAGWSEQFF. The CDR3 bases are TGTGCCAGCAGTCCTGGACTAGCGGGTTGGAGTGAGCAGTTCTTC.

This clonotype was seen many times. The gene calls are TRBV12-3 or TRBV12-4 and TRBJ2-3; D possibly corresponds to TRBD2 (6 bases). Trimming removed 8 bases from V and 2 bases from J, with 17 bases in between. The CDR3 is 15 residues long. DNA for the CDR3: TGTGCCAGCGGCTCCCCGGGACTTGTCACAGATACGCAGTATTTT. Encoded protein: CASGSPGLVTDTQYF.

V gene TRBV20-1 combines with J gene TRBJ2-1; 10 nucleotides agree with TRBD2. In germline, CDR1 is DFQATT, CDR2 SNEGSKA (reference sequence). This CDR3 is built from 14 residues. With 2 bases clipped from V and 5 bases from J, the junction kept 3 bases outside the gene matches. CDR3 sequence reads: CSARSGRANNEQFF. The DNA of the CDR3 is TGCAGTGCTAGAAGCGGGAGGGCAAACAATGAGCAGTTCTTC.

This clonotype was seen repeatedly, ten times or more. The CDR3 DNA is TGTGCCAGCAGCTTAGGAGGGGTCACCGGGGCCAACGTCCTGACTTTC. Translated: CASSLGGVTGANVLTF. The chain employs TRBV7-8 and TRBJ2-6; D tentatively reads TRBD1 or TRBD2 (5 bases each). Trimming removed 1 base from V and 4 bases from J, with 11 bases in between. The CDR3 is 16 amino acids. Germline values: CDR1 SGHVS, CDR2 FQNEAQ.

CDR3 in amino acids: CASSKYQQSNEKLFF. CDR3 nucleotide sequence: TGTGCCAGCAGTAAATATCAGCAATCCAATGAAAAACTGTTTTTT. This chain joins TRBV2 and TRBJ1-4; D gene ambiguous. Germline CDR1 and CDR2: SNHLY and FYNNEI. This CDR3 comprises 15 residues. Trimming removed 5 bases from V and 5 bases from J, with 15 bases in between.

The rearrangement joins TRBV28 to TRBJ2-4; a possible D gene is TRBD2 (5 bases). Trimming removed 1 base at V and 4 bases at J, with 14 bases between. Per germline, CDR1 MDHEN and CDR2 SYDVKM. The length of the CDR3 is 16 residues. The CDR3 protein is CASSLSGRTAKNIQYF. The CDR3 DNA is TGTGCCAGCAGTTTATCGGGGAGAACCGCTAAAAACATTCAGTACTTC.

This chain uses TRBV11-2 with TRBJ1-2, with D uncertain. Trimming took off 2 bases at V and 1 base at J, with 8 bases between the two ends. The CDR3 has 14 amino acids. Per the germline V gene, CDR1 is SGHAT and CDR2 is FQNNGV. CDR3 in amino acids: CASSLHGDNYGYTF. For the CDR3, the DNA is TGTGCCAGCAGCTTACACGGTGATAACTATGGCTACACCTTC.

This clonotype was seen a handful of times. This chain links TRBV20-1 with TRBJ1-1, with a weak D call TRBD1 (6 bases). This CDR3 has 14 amino acids. Germline lookup yields CDR1 DFQATT and CDR2 SNEGSKA (reference sequence). V lost 1 base and J 1 base, leaving 10 bases between the germline ends. CDR3 residues: CSARAWTANTEAFF. CDR3 nucleotides: TGCAGTGCTAGAGCTTGGACAGCGAACACTGAAGCTTTCTTT.

Of note for this clonotype: Just one base apart from a much larger clone, this may be a read error. The chain recombines TRBV7-2 with TRBJ1-5; no definite D call. The CDR3 is 15 residues long. Germline V lookup: CDR1 SGHTA, CDR2 FQGNSA. V lost 4 bases, J lost 3 bases, and 13 bases lay in between. CDR3 coding DNA: TGTGCCAGCAGCTGTAGGGCAGGCTTCAATCAGCCCCAGCATTTT. Its protein product is CASSCRAGFNQPQHF. Full variable domain (remainder filled in from reference TRBV7-2 and TRBJ1-5): GAGVSQSPSNKVTEKGKDVELRCDPISGHTALYWYRQSLGQGLEFLIYFQGNSAPDKSGLPSDRFSAERTGGSVSTLTIQRTQQEDSAVYLCASSCRAGFNQPQHFGDGTRLSIL.

This clonotype was detected a few times. The chain uses TRBV12-3 or TRBV12-4 and TRBJ2-7; TRBD2 aligns across 9 bases. The CDR3 totals 14 residues. Trimming at V came to 7 bases and at J to 5 bases, leaving 9 bases not matched to a gene. As DNA, the CDR3 is TGTGCCAGCACCCCGGGTAGCGGGAGCCACGAGCAGTACTTC. Translation gives CASTPGSGSHEQYF.

This clonotype was seen ten or more times. The chain is built from TRBV7-8 and TRBJ2-3, with 12 bases that match TRBD2. The germline V gene has CDR1 SGHVS and CDR2 FQNEAQ. CDR3 length: 16 residues. Trimming cost V 6 bases and J 3 bases; bases outside gene matches: 7. CDR3 loop: CASRLLAGGSTDTQYF. The DNA of the CDR3 is TGTGCCAGCAGGTTACTAGCGGGAGGATCGACAGATACGCAGTATTTT.

This clonotype was counted many times. The CDR3 nucleotides are TGTGCCTGGAGCGGGTCCGGACTAGCCATCCATGAGCAGTTCTTC. This translates into CAWSGSGLAIHEQFF. This chain uses TRBV30 with TRBJ2-1, with 8 positions matching TRBD2. The CDR3 length is 15 residues. Unmatched junction bases numbered 12, after V lost 3 bases and J lost 8 bases. Germline loops: CDR1 GTSNPN, CDR2 SVGIG (reference sequence).

This clonotype was counted ten times or more. The CDR3 sequence: CASSAQSSGNTIYF. The CDR3, as DNA: TGTGCCAGCAGCGCCCAGAGCTCTGGAAACACCATATATTTT. The genes are TRBV11-2 and TRBJ1-3, with no clear D. The CDR3 length is 14 residues. Germline-derived CDR1 and CDR2 are SGHAT and FQNNGV. The germline V and J ends were trimmed by 5 bases and 0 bases, with 8 bases remaining between them.

The chain has TRBV7-2 and TRBJ2-4; 8 bases are a match to TRBD1. Germline V lookup: CDR1 SGHTA, CDR2 FQGNSA. V lost 2 bases, J lost 3 bases, and 18 bases stayed unmatched. CDR3 size: 20 residues. The CDR3 nucleotides are TGTGCCAGCAGCTTATCCCGCGGGACAGGTTCCTCCCTTAGCAAAAACATTCAGTACTTC. Residues: CASSLSRGTGSSLSKNIQYF.

The V gene is TRBV5-1, the J gene TRBJ2-5; possibly TRBD2 for D (5 bases). Germline V gene sequence: CDR1 SGHRS, CDR2 YFSETQ. V was clipped by 0 bases and J by 1 base, with 13 bases between them. This CDR3 has 16 residues. CDR3 in amino acids: CASSLAVRAVQETQYF. The CDR3 nucleotides read TGCGCCAGCAGCTTGGCGGTGAGGGCGGTCCAAGAGACCCAGTACTTC.

The genes are TRBV13 and TRBJ2-2; 8 bases are shared with TRBD2. Germline values: CDR1 PRHDT, CDR2 FYEKMQ (reference sequence). The CDR3 is 16 residues long. J was trimmed by 6 bases and V by 6 bases; bases with no gene match: 12. In DNA form, the CDR3 reads TGTGCCAGCAGACACACCTCCGGACTAGCCTCCGGGGAGCTGTTTTTT. This sequence encodes CASRHTSGLASGELFF.

The sample holds many counts of this clonotype. This sequence joins TRBV12-3 or TRBV12-4 and TRBJ2-3; 10 bases align to TRBD2. The V and J ends lost 10 bases and 1 base, in that order; junction bases with no gene match: 8. This CDR3 comprises 15 residues. The CDR3 is CAIDLAGEGTDTQYF. CDR3 sequence (DNA): TGTGCCATCGACCTAGCGGGAGAGGGCACAGATACGCAGTATTTT.

The gene calls are TRBV30 and TRBJ1-5, with 8 bases lining up with TRBD1. V shed 4 bases, J shed 5 bases, and the junction held 4 bases outside the gene matches. The CDR3 contains 13 residues. The germline V gene has CDR1 GTSNPN and CDR2 SVGIG (reference sequence). CDR3 region: CAWNPGGDQPQHF. CDR3 sequence (DNA): TGTGCCTGGAATCCAGGGGGCGATCAGCCCCAGCATTTT.

This clonotype was observed many times. The rearrangement uses TRBV29-1 and TRBJ2-7; D assignment may be TRBD1 or TRBD2 (5 bases each). The CDR3 length is 13 residues. The V end was cut by 7 bases, the J end by 0 bases, with 13 bases between. Germline V lookup: CDR1 SQVTM, CDR2 ANQGSEA. CDR3 in DNA: TGCAGCGCTGGGACGGAAAGCTCCTACGAGCAGTACTTC. This encodes CSAGTESSYEQYF.

This chain joins TRBV20-1 and TRBJ2-7; 10 nucleotides line up with TRBD1. This CDR3 has 15 amino acids. V trimming: 2 bases; J trimming: 4 bases; junction bases outside the gene matches: 8. CDR1 is DFQATT and CDR2 is SNEGSKA in the germline V gene (reference sequence). DNA for the CDR3: TGCAGTGCTAGAACCTTCCGGGACAGGGGATACGAGCAGTACTTC. Translation gives CSARTFRDRGYEQYF.

This clonotype was detected many times. V usage is TRBV6-2 or TRBV6-3 and J usage is TRBJ2-4; TRBD2 aligns across 12 bases. The J segment lost 8 bases and the V segment lost 2 bases, leaving 1 base of the junction unmatched. Germline V lookup: CDR1 MNHEY, CDR2 SVGEGT. This CDR3 has 14 amino acids. The CDR3 reads CASSYTSGRYIQYF. DNA of the CDR3: TGTGCCAGCAGTTACACTAGCGGGAGGTACATTCAGTACTTC.

A few counts support this clonotype. The chain couples TRBV25-1 to TRBJ2-5; 9 bases are a match to TRBD2. The CDR3 has 17 residues. V lost 0 bases, J lost 5 bases, and 10 bases stayed unmatched. Germline V gene lookup returns CDR1 MGHDK and CDR2 SYGVNS. The CDR3 DNA reads TGTGCCAGCAGTGAATATAGGGCGGGAGGGCCGAGGGAGACCCAGTACTTC. Protein: CASSEYRAGGPRETQYF.

This clonotype has a handful of counts. The chain links TRBV28 to TRBJ1-5; D may be TRBD1 (6 bases). The CDR3 spans 14 residues. V was cut by 6 bases and J by 3 bases, with 12 bases left in between. Germline lookup yields CDR1 MDHEN and CDR2 SYDVKM. CDR3 in amino acids: CASSPGGPNQPQHF. For the CDR3, the DNA is TGTGCCAGCAGCCCCGGGGGGCCCAATCAGCCCCAGCATTTT.

Comments on this clonotype: A read error may explain this, as a much larger clone is one base away. The chain combines TRBV2 with TRBJ2-1, with no clear D. This CDR3 has 13 residues. Germline values: CDR1 SNHLY, CDR2 FYNNEI. Between the trimmed V and J ends, which lost 5 bases and 5 bases, there was a span of 10 bases. CDR3 sequence reads: CASSLDPHNEQFF. The DNA for the CDR3 is TGTGCCAGCAGTCTTGACCCCCACAATGAGCAGTTCTTC. Based on the CDR3 plus reference TRBV2 and TRBJ2-1, the full variable domain is EPEVTQTPSHQVTQMGQEVILRCVPISNHLYFYWYRQILGQKVEFLVSFYNNEISEKSEIFDDQFSVERPDGSNFTLKIRSTKLEDSAMYFCASSLDPHNEQFFGPGTRLTVL.